The clone carrying this T cell receptor (beta chain) was observed a few times. Its antigen is undetermined. J was trimmed by 5 bases and V by 4 bases; bases with no gene match: 16. The CDR3 spans 17 residues. Germline loops: CDR1 SGDLS, CDR2 YYNGEE. This sample is drawn from a study of T cells after yellow fever vaccination. Study summary: Where fractions had low cell numbers, libraries were prepared from them with the SMART-Seq v4 Ultra Low Input RNA kit.

Study-level findings and limits: After the booster, approximately 95% of CD4 and approximately 90% of CD8 primary-response clones were re-detected.

The 5'RACE template-switching step produced TCR cDNA and added a universal primer site and UMIs. Via MiXCR, TCRdb re-called the 5' RACE reads, giving one row per CDR3 protein. The sample carries under 200,000 distinct CDR3 sequences, around 7.2% recorded once. The sequencing here drew on CD4+ T cells sorted from PBMCs, taken less than 6 days after the first yellow fever vaccination. This sequence joins TRBV9 and TRBJ2-5; 8 positions agree with TRBD2. The sequence was obtained from a man between 18 and 29 years old who received the YFV17D yellow fever vaccine. CDR3 sequence (DNA): TGTGCCAGCAGCCCCCGCTCCTCCAGCGGGGGCGCCGAGACCCAGTACTTC. Its protein product is CASSPRSSSGGAETQYF.